The subject of this entry is one T cell receptor (beta chain). The antigen is undetermined. The record originates from a study of cytomegalovirus exposure and HLA in healthy donors. Overall study results and limits: The authors enumerated roughly 180 TCR beta chains as linked to cytomegalovirus. In an earlier analysis, in some 500 donors, most V segments appeared productive either ~87% or ~30% of the time. Links to common viral pathogens appeared, in a later analysis, for several of the most significant clusters. For cytomegalovirus status, the classifier reportedly gave diagnoses with high specificity and sensitivity.

PCR primers comprised 60 Vbeta and 13 Jbeta primers. Profiled with immunoSEQ multiplex PCR; TCRdb holds only in-frame clones, not every one. The repertoire holds around 150,000 clones, almost 80% seen once, with just under 1% in the top ten. Germline values: CDR1 MNHEY, CDR2 SVGAGI. The CDR3 contains 16 residues. V was clipped by 4 bases and J by 2 bases, with 12 bases between them. Sequencing was performed on PBMCs. This clonotype was obtained from a woman between 45 and 65 years old in good health and CMV-seropositive. The chain recombines TRBV6-5 with TRBJ2-6; a weak D match, TRBD2 (5 bases). The DNA for the CDR3 is TGTGCCAGCAGTTGGGGAACTAGTGCTGGGGCCAACGTCCTGACTTTC. This encodes CASSWGTSAGANVLTF.